The rows below give T cell receptor beta chains drawn from one sample of a study of control samples from healthy donors and cancer patients. The method was immunoSEQ multiplex PCR; TCRdb's version includes in-frame clones alone and lacks a portion of them. Among about 110,000 clones listed, around nine tenths were seen once. Sequenced: blood. Source of these receptors: a woman in her forties or fifties in good health. Both conserved end residues are part of each CDR3. The D gene is left open where the match is weak. Where a row states a size, it is once, few, many or the class of an expanded clone; other rows omit it.

j_gene,d_gene,v_gene,abundance,CDR3nt,CDR3aa
TRBJ1-1,NA,TRBV18,NA,TGTGCCAGCTCACCCCGACAGTCCCCGGGAGAAGCTTTCTTT,CASSPRQSPGEAFF
TRBJ1-1,NA,TRBV27,once,TGTGCCAGCAGTATATCCGGGACAATATCAATATCCCTAGGGGCTTTCTTT,CASSISGTISISLGAFF
TRBJ1-1,NA,TRBV6-5,NA,TGTGCCAGCAGAATCACATCGAACACTGAAGCTTTCTTT,CASRITSNTEAFF
TRBJ1-2,NA,TRBV9,NA,TGTGCCAGCAGCCTATCTCTCACGACGTACTATGGCTACACCTTC,CASSLSLTTYYGYTF
TRBJ2-1,NA,TRBV30,NA,TGTGCCTGGAGTATGGGAGTCTCCTACAATGAGCAGTTCTTC,CAWSMGVSYNEQFF
TRBJ1-1,NA,TRBV4-2,NA,TGTGCCAGCAGCCAAAAGCTGGACAGTCTCATGAACACTGAAGCTTTCTTT,CASSQKLDSLMNTEAFF
TRBJ2-5,TRBD1,TRBV18,NA,TGTGCCAGCTCACCCGGACAGGGCGGAGAGACCCAGTACTTC,CASSPGQGGETQYF
TRBJ2-2,TRBD1,TRBV4-3,NA,TGCGCCAGCAGCCCAAAAGACGAAGACAGGGGTTGGACCGGGGAGCTGTTTTTT,CASSPKDEDRGWTGELFF
TRBJ2-2,NA,TRBV11-2,once,TGTGCCAGCAGCCCGCAGGACTATTCAATCGGGGAGCTGTTTTTT,CASSPQDYSIGELFF
TRBJ2-2,NA,TRBV6-4,NA,TGTGCCACCAGCAACACCGGGGAGCTGTTTTTT,CATSNTGELFF
TRBJ1-1,TRBD1,TRBV5-1,once,TGCGCCAGCAGCCGAGACACCCGACAGGGGCAGGAAGCTTTCTTT,CASSRDTRQGQEAFF
TRBJ2-5,NA,TRBV4-2,once,TGTGCCAGCAGCCAAGGGCAGCCCCAAGAGACCCAGTACTTC,CASSQGQPQETQYF
TRBJ2-3,TRBD2,TRBV2,NA,TGTGCCAGCACGAGCGGGGGCTTAAATACGCAGTATTTT,CASTSGGLNTQYF
TRBJ2-5,NA,TRBV7-9,NA,TGTGCCGCCCGGGGAATTGGAGAGACCCAGTACTTC,CAARGIGETQYF
TRBJ2-3,TRBD2,TRBV4-2,NA,TGTGCCAGCAGCCTGACTAGCGGGGGGGATTCAGATACGCAGTATTTT,CASSLTSGGDSDTQYF
TRBJ2-1,TRBD2,TRBV5-4,NA,TGTGCCAGCAGCATTTCGAGCGGGAGTAGAAATGAGCAGTTCTTC,CASSISSGSRNEQFF
TRBJ1-6,NA,TRBV11-2,NA,TGTGCCAGCAGCTTATACCAGGGGCAGGGATCACCCCTCCACTTT,CASSLYQGQGSPLHF
TRBJ2-1,NA,TRBV7-2,NA,TGTGCCAGCAGCTCCCGCGGAGAATTAGGGGGTGAGCAGTTCTTC,CASSSRGELGGEQFF
TRBJ1-4,NA,TRBV7-9,NA,TGTGCCAGCAGCTCCGCAGGGGTAACTAATGAAAAACTGTTTTTT,CASSSAGVTNEKLFF
TRBJ2-1,TRBD1,TRBV7-3,NA,TGTGCCAGCAGCCCCGGGACAGCATACAATGAGCAGTTCTTC,CASSPGTAYNEQFF
TRBJ2-3,TRBD2,TRBV6-2/TRBV6-3,NA,TGTGCCAGCAGTTACGGGGGACTAGCGGGAGGAACGCTCTCGGGTACGCAGTATTTT,CASSYGGLAGGTLSGTQYF
TRBJ2-3,TRBD1,TRBV4-3,once,TGCGCCAGCAGCCAAGATCAGACAGGGGGCTGGGCGCAGTATTTT,CASSQDQTGGWAQYF